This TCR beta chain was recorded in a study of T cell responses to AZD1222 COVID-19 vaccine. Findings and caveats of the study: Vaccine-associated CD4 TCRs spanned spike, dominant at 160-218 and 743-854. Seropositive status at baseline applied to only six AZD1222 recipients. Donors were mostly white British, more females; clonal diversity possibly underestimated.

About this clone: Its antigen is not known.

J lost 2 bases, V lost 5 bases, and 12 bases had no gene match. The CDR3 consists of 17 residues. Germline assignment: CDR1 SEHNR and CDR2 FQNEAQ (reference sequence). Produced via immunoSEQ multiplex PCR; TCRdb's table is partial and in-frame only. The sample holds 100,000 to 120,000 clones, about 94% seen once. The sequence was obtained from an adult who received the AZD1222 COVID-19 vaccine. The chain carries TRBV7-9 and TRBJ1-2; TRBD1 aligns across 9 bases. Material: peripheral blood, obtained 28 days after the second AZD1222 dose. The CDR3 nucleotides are TGTGCCAGCAGCCAAACAGGGGGCAAGGGTAGAAACTATGGCTACACCTTC. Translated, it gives CASSQTGGKGRNYGYTF.